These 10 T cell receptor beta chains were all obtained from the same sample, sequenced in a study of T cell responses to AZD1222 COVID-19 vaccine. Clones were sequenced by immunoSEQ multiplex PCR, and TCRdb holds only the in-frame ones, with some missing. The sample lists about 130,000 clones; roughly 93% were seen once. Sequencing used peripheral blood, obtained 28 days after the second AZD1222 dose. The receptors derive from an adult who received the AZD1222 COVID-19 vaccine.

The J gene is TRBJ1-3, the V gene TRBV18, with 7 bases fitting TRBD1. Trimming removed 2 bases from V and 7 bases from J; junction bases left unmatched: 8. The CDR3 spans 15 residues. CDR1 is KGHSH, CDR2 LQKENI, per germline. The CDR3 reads CASSPRQGVRNTIYF. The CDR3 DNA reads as TGTGCCAGCTCACCAAGGCAGGGGGTCAGGAACACCATATATTTT.

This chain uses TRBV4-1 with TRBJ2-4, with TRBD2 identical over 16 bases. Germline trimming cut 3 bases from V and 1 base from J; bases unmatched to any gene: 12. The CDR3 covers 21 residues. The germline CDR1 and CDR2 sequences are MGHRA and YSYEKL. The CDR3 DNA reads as TGCGCCAGCAGCCAGCCCGAACCCGGGACTAGCGGGGGGGAGGCCAAAAACATTCAGTACTTC. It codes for CASSQPEPGTSGGEAKNIQYF.

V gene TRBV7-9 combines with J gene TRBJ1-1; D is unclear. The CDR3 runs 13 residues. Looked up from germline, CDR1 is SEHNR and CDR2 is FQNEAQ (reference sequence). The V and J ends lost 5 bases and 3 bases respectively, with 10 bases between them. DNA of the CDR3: TGTGCCAGCAGCCCCGCGGGTGACACTGAAGCTTTCTTT. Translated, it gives CASSPAGDTEAFF.

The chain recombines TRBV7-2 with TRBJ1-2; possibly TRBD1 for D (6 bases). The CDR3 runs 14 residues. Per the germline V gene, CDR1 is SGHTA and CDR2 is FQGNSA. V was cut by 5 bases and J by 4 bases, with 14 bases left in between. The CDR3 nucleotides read TGTGCCAGCAGCCCTTGGGGGGCGCGCTATGGCTACACCTTC. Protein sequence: CASSPWGARYGYTF. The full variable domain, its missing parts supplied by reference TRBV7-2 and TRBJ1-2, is GAGVSQSPSNKVTEKGKDVELRCDPISGHTALYWYRQSLGQGLEFLIYFQGNSAPDKSGLPSDRFSAERTGGSVSTLTIQRTQQEDSAVYLCASSPWGARYGYTFGSGTRLTVV.

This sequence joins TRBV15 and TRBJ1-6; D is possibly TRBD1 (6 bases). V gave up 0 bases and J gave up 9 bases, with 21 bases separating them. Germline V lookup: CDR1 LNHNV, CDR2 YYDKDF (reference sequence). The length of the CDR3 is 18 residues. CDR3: CATSRDTLLGRGFSPLHF. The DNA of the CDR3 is TGTGCCACCAGCAGAGATACCCTCTTAGGCAGGGGTTTTTCACCCCTCCACTTT.

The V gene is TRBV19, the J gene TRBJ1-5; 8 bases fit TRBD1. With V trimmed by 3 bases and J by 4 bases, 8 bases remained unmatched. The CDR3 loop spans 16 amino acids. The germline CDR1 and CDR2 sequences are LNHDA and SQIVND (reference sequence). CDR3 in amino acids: CASSMRQGARNQPQHF. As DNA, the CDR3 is TGTGCCAGTAGTATGCGGCAGGGGGCGCGAAATCAGCCCCAGCATTTT. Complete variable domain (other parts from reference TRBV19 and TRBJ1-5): DGGITQSPKYLFRKEGQNVTLSCEQNLNHDAMYWYRQDPGQGLRLIYYSQIVNDFQKGDIAEGYSVSREKKESFPLTVTSAQKNPTAFYLCASSMRQGARNQPQHFGDGTRLSIL.

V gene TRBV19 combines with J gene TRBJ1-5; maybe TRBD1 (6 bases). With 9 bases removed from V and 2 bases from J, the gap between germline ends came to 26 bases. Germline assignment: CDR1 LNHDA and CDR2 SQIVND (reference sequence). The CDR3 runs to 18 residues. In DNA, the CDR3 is TGTGCCAGCAGAAGACAGGATCGCAATTGGGATCGCAATCAGCCCCAGCATTTT. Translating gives CASRRQDRNWDRNQPQHF.

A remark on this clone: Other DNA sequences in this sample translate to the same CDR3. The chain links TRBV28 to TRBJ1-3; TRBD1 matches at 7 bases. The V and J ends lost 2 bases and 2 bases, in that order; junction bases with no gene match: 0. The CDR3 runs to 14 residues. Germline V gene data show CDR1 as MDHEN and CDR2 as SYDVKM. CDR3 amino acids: CASSLDRAGNTIYF. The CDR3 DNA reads TGTGCCAGCAGTTTAGACAGGGCTGGAAACACCATATATTTT.

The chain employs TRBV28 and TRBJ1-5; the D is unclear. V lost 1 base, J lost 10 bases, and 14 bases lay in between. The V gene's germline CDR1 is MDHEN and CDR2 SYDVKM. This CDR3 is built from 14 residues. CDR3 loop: CASSLYSEFAPQHF. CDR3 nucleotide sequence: TGTGCCAGCAGTTTATACTCTGAGTTCGCCCCCCAGCATTTT.

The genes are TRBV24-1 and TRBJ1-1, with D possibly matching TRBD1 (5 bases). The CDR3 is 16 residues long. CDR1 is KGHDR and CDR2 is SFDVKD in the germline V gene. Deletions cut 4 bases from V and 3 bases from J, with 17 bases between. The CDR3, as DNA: TGTGCCACCAGTGAATCGGGACCCTCTAGGGACACTGAAGCTTTCTTT. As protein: CATSESGPSRDTEAFF.